Included here is one T cell receptor (beta chain) sequence, with context. What this receptor recognizes is not known. No qualities accompany the bases; no much larger clone lies one base away. The data stem from a study of blood T cell repertoires in COVID-19 (dated by TCRdb to the early 2020s). Background for the entire study: Samples covering the acute and convalescent phases of COVID-19 were provided by collaborators in the United States, Italy and Spain. The prospective study material was composed of cDNA or gDNA derived from T cells, B-cell-depleted T cells, or PBMCs. The dataset comprised deeply sampled blood TCRbeta repertoires from subjects exposed to, actively infected with, or recovered from COVID-19. The repertoires were made available in a free public database intended to serve as a resource for research on the immune response to SARS-CoV-2. The samples were drawn from two sources: the first 160 participants of the ongoing ImmuneRACE study, and over 1,000 subjects contributed by 6 global collaborators. The sample metadata nearly always contained a de-identified subject ID, COVID-19 status, age in years and sex. Where available, HLA class I and class II types were obtained from metadata supplied by the sample provider rather than from assay-based typing.

What the research found in general, with its limitations: The quantity of clinical and demographic metadata differed by source and by participant and was supplied without curation.

Taken from the germline V gene (reference sequence), the CDR1 and CDR2 loops are GTSNPN and SVGIG. V gives up 2 bases and J gives up 6 bases, and the segment between their germline ends measures 13 bases. Its CDR3 holds 14 amino acids, cysteine through phenylalanine. Just CDR3 DNA is preserved here, 42 bases in frame from base 1. One collaborating source in Seattle enrolled patients while the patients were actively infected and followed the patients over time throughout the course of disease. Whole blood was collected in K2EDTA tubes by collaborating institutions according to the institutions' own protocols. For TCRbeta analysis, collaborators shipped samples as frozen whole blood, isolated PBMCs, or DNA extracted from either of those sample types. TCRbeta CDR3 regions were amplified from genomic DNA using the immunoSEQ Assay, a bias-controlled multiplex PCR. The original methods were these. The number of nucleated cells in each sample was estimated from the amplification of reference gene primers within the assay. To quantify the absolute abundance of each unique TCRbeta CDR3 rearrangement, sequence reads were collapsed and filtered. For each sample, productive Simpson clonality was calculated as the square root of Simpson's diversity index over productive rearrangements. Not all clones reach the TCRdb copy of this immuneACCESS table, which keeps in-frame sequences only. Checked studies attribute under half of the gap to unresolved V genes and leave the rest unexplained. V and J calls plus clone size are reproduced from that table; the DNA served to infer D and trimming. Within this sample are a few hundred thousand clones, with roughly 89% of them counted one time only. Jointly, the top ten make up about 3.9% of the sample.

The sample was peripheral blood. The TCR comes from a woman aged 55-75 years with COVID-19, enrolled during active disease. This chain joins TRBV30 to TRBJ2-2, with TRBD1 tentatively as D gene (6 bases match). The CDR3 protein is CAWSTGWSAGELFF. The bases read TGTGCCTGGAGTACAGGGTGGTCGGCCGGGGAGCTGTTTTTT. When the CDR3 is completed using the reference TRBV30 and TRBJ2-2 genes on either side, the full variable domain is SQTIHQWPATLVQPVGSPLSLECTVEGTSNPNLYWYRQAAGRGLQLLFYSVGIGQISSEVPQNLSASRPQDRQFILSSKKLLLSDSGFYLCAWSTGWSAGELFFGEGSRLTVL.